One and the same sample provided the 13 T cell receptor beta chains below, sequenced in a study of cytomegalovirus exposure and HLA in healthy donors. The PCR had 60 Vbeta and 13 Jbeta primers. The method was immunoSEQ multiplex PCR; TCRdb's version includes in-frame clones alone and lacks a portion of them. The sample shows some 190,000 clones, 60% to 85% of them seen only once. Sequencing used PBMCs. These receptors originate from a woman in her thirties or forties in good health and CMV-seronegative.

The chain has TRBV9 and TRBJ1-4; D may be TRBD1 (5 bases). Per the germline V gene, CDR1 is SGDLS and CDR2 is YYNGEE. The V and J ends lost 0 bases and 8 bases respectively, with 11 bases between them. This CDR3 comprises 14 residues. The DNA for the CDR3 is TGTGCCAGCAGCGTAGCTCAGGGCGGCGAAAAACTGTTTTTT. Encoded protein: CASSVAQGGEKLFF.

The CDR3 is CASSPATEQYEQYF. The CDR3 nucleotides read TGTGCCAGTAGCCCGGCGACGGAACAGTACGAGCAGTACTTC. The chain uses TRBV19 and TRBJ2-7; D is unresolved. This CDR3 region has 14 residues. The V gene lost 6 bases and the J gene lost 4 bases, with 16 bases spanning the gap. Germline values: CDR1 LNHDA, CDR2 SQIVND (reference sequence). Full variable domain (rest looked up from reference TRBV19 and TRBJ2-7): DGGITQSPKYLFRKEGQNVTLSCEQNLNHDAMYWYRQDPGQGLRLIYYSQIVNDFQKGDIAEGYSVSREKKESFPLTVTSAQKNPTAFYLCASSPATEQYEQYFGPGTRLTVT.

The rearrangement links TRBV11-3 to TRBJ1-2, with D unclear. This CDR3 is 13 amino acids long. V was shortened by 5 bases and J by 1 base, with 8 bases between the two germline ends. Looked up from germline, CDR1 is SGHNT and CDR2 is YENEEA. The CDR3 nucleotides are TGTGCCAGCAGCGCCACGGGTAACTATGGCTACACCTTC. Its translation is CASSATGNYGYTF.

There are a few counts of this clone. The chain couples TRBV7-2 to TRBJ1-4; unclear D gene. The V end lost 5 bases, the J end lost 5 bases, and 15 bases lay between the germline ends. CDR3 size: 15 residues. CDR1 is SGHTA and CDR2 is FQGNSA in the germline V gene. In DNA form, the CDR3 reads TGTGCCAGCAGCCCCCGGGGTCGGACGAATGAAAAACTGTTTTTT. It is translated as CASSPRGRTNEKLFF.

The chain uses TRBV7-8 and TRBJ2-2; 7 nucleotides match TRBD2. The CDR3 is 16 amino acids. Germline V gene data show CDR1 as SGHVS and CDR2 as FQNEAQ. V shed 5 bases and J 0 bases; nucleotides not matched to a gene: 6. CDR3 loop: CASSLTSPSNTGELFF. DNA of the CDR3: TGTGCCAGCAGCCTGACTAGCCCCTCGAACACCGGGGAGCTGTTTTTT. Complete variable domain (other parts from reference TRBV7-8 and TRBJ2-2): GAGVSQSPRYKVAKRGQDVALRCDPISGHVSLFWYQQALGQGPEFLTYFQNEAQLDKSGLPSDRFFAERPEGSVSTLKIQRTQQEDSAVYLCASSLTSPSNTGELFFGEGSRLTVL.

The chain employs TRBV7-2 and TRBJ1-1; a weak D match, TRBD1 (5 bases). Germline lookup yields CDR1 SGHTA and CDR2 FQGNSA. CDR3 length: 14 amino acids. Trimming shortened V by 4 bases and J by 1 base, and 10 bases separated the two germline ends. The CDR3 loop reads CASSSFTGNTEAFF. For the CDR3, the DNA is TGTGCCAGCAGCTCCTTCACAGGGAACACTGAAGCTTTCTTT.

A few counts support this clone. The CDR3 reads CASTPTGGGELFF. CDR3 nucleotide sequence: TGTGCCAGTACCCCGACAGGGGGCGGGGAGCTGTTTTTT. The chain carries TRBV19 and TRBJ2-2, with 9 nucleotides matching TRBD1. Germline V CDR1 and CDR2: LNHDA, SQIVND (reference sequence). This CDR3 has 13 residues. The ends lost 7 bases at V and 7 bases at J; junction bases unmatched: 4.

This clone was counted between two and nine times. This chain connects TRBV19 to TRBJ1-6, with D unclear. This CDR3 is 16 amino acids long. Trimming took 4 bases from V and 0 from J, leaving 10 bases between them. Germline assignment: CDR1 LNHDA and CDR2 SQIVND (reference sequence). The CDR3 loop is CASSTSRSSYNSPLHF. The CDR3 DNA is TGTGCCAGTAGTACGTCTAGGAGCTCCTATAATTCACCCCTCCACTTT.

V is TRBV19 and J is TRBJ1-5; the match to TRBD1 covers 9 bases. Trimming removed 5 bases from V and 4 bases from J; junction bases left unmatched: 9. The CDR3 covers 16 residues. The germline CDR1 and CDR2 sequences are LNHDA and SQIVND (reference sequence). The CDR3 nucleotides are TGTGCCAGTAGTCACAATTACGGGACAGGGAATCAGCCCCAGCATTTT. Its translation: CASSHNYGTGNQPQHF.

The chain carries TRBV7-2 and TRBJ1-1, with D perhaps matching TRBD1 (5 bases). Germline lookup yields CDR1 SGHTA and CDR2 FQGNSA. V was pared by 5 bases and J by 4 bases, with 11 bases between. This CDR3 has 13 residues. The chain's CDR3 is CASSGRVATEAFF. The CDR3 DNA sequence: TGTGCCAGCAGCGGCAGGGTAGCCACTGAAGCTTTCTTT. The entire variable domain, with the rest obtained from reference TRBV7-2 and TRBJ1-1, is as follows: GAGVSQSPSNKVTEKGKDVELRCDPISGHTALYWYRQSLGQGLEFLIYFQGNSAPDKSGLPSDRFSAERTGGSVSTLTIQRTQQEDSAVYLCASSGRVATEAFFGQGTRLTVV.

The V and J genes are TRBV9 and TRBJ2-5, with a possible D match to TRBD2 (6 bases). Trimming removed 4 bases from V and 2 bases from J, with 18 bases in between. CDR3 size: 16 residues. CDR1 is SGDLS and CDR2 is YYNGEE in the germline V gene. The chain's CDR3 is CASSPPGLTQQETQYF. The CDR3 DNA sequence: TGTGCCAGCAGCCCACCGGGACTCACTCAGCAAGAGACCCAGTACTTC.

V gene TRBV5-4 combines with J gene TRBJ1-1; tentative D call: TRBD1 (6 bases). Germline CDR1 and CDR2: SGHNT and YYREEE (reference sequence). The CDR3 contains 13 residues. The CDR3 nucleotides are TGTGCATCGAGGGGGGGGGCGAACACTGAAGCTTTCTTT. Protein product: CASRGGANTEAFF.

The rearrangement links TRBV7-3 to TRBJ2-1; 7 bases match TRBD2. With V trimmed by 5 bases and J by 10 bases, 17 bases remained unmatched. Germline V lookup: CDR1 SGHTA, CDR2 FQGTGA. The CDR3 spans 16 residues. The CDR3 DNA sequence: TGTGCCAGCAGCCCGTCTAGCGGAGTCTCTTTGGGGGAGCAGTTCTTC. It yields the protein CASSPSSGVSLGEQFF.